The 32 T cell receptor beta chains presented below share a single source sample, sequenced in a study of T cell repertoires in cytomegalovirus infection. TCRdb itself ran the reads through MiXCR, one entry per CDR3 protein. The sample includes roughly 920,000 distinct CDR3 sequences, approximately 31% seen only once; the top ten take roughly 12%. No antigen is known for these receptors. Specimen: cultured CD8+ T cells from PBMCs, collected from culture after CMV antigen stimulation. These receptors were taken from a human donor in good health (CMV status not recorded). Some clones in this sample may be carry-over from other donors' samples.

The CDR3 DNA is TGTGCCAGCAGAGAGGGCGGGGGGGCATGGACGCAGTATTTT. This translates into CASREGGGAWTQYF. V gene TRBV6-6 combines with J gene TRBJ2-3, with 9 bases matching TRBD2. This CDR3 comprises 14 residues. The trim removed 6 bases at V and 9 bases at J, leaving 10 bases unmatched. The germline V gene has CDR1 MNHNY and CDR2 SVGAGI (reference sequence).

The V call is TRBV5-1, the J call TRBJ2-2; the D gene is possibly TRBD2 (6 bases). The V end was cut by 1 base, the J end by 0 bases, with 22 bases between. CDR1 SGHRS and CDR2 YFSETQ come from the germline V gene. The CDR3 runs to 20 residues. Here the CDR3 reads CASSLSGVGAGLTNTGELFF. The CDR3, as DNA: TGCGCCAGCAGCTTGAGTGGGGTCGGAGCAGGACTAACGAACACCGGGGAGCTGTTTTTT.

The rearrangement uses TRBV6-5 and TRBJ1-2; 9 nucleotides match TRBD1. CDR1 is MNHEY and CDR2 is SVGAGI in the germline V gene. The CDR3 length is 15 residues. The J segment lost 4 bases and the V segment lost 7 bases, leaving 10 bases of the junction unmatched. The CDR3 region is CASNLNRDRAYGYTF. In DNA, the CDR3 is TGTGCCAGCAACCTGAACCGGGACAGGGCCTATGGCTACACCTTC.

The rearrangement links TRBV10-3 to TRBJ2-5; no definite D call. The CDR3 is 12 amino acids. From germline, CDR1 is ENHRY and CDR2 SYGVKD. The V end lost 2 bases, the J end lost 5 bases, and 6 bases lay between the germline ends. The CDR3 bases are TGTGCCATCAGTGAGAGTAGCGAGACCCAGTACTTC. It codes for CAISESSETQYF.

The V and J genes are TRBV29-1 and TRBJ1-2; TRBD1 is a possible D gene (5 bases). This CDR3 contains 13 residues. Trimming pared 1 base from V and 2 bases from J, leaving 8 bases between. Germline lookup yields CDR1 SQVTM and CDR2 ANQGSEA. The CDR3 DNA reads TGCAGCGTTGAAGGCCCAGGGAACTATGGCTACACCTTC. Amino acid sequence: CSVEGPGNYGYTF.

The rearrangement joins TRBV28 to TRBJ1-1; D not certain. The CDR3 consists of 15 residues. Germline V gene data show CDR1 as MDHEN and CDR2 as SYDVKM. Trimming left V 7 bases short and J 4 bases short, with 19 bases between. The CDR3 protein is CASTRFGVMSTEAFF. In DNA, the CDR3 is TGTGCCAGCACCCGATTCGGGGTTATGAGCACTGAAGCTTTCTTT.

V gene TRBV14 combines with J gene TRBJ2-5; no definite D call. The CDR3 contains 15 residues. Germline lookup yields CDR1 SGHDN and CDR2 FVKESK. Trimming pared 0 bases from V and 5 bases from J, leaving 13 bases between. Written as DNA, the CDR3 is TGTGCCAGCAGCCAAGAGGGCCCTAGGTGGGAGACCCAGTACTTC. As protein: CASSQEGPRWETQYF.

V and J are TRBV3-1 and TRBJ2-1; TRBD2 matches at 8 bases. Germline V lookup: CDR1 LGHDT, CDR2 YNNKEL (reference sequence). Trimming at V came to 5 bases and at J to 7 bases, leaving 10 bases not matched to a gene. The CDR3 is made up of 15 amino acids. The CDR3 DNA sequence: TGTGCCAGCAGCAGGCCATACGGGGGGGTGAATGAGCAGTTCTTC. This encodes CASSRPYGGVNEQFF.

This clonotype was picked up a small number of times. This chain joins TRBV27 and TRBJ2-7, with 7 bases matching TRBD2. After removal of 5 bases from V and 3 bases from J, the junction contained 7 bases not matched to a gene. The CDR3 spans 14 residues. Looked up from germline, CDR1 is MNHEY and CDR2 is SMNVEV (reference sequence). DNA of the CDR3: TGTGCCAGCAGTCAGCGGGGAATTATCTACGAGCAGTACTTC. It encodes CASSQRGIIYEQYF.

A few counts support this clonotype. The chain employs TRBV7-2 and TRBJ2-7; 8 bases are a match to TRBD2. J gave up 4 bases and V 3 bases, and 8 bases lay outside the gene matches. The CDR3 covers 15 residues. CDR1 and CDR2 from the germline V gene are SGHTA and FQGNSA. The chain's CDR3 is CASSFYGGGGYEQYF. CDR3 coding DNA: TGTGCCAGCAGCTTTTACGGGGGGGGGGGTTACGAGCAGTACTTC.

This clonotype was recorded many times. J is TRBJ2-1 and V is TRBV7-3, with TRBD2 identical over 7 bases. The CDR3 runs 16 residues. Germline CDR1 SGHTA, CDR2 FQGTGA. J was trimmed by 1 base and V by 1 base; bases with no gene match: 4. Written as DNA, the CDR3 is TGTGCCAGCAGCTTAATGGGCGGGGGATCCTACAATGAGCAGTTCTTC. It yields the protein CASSLMGGGSYNEQFF.

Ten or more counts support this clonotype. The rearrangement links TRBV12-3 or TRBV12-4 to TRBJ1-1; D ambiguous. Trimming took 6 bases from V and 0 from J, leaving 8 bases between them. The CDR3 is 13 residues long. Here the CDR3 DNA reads TGTGCCAGCAGCCTCTGGGTGAACACTGAAGCTTTCTTT. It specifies CASSLWVNTEAFF.

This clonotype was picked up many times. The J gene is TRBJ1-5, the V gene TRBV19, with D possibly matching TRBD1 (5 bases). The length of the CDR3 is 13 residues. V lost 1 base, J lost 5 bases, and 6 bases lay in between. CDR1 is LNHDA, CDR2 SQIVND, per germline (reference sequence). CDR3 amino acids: CASSIAGDQPQHF. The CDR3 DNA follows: TGTGCCAGTAGTATAGCGGGGGATCAGCCCCAGCATTTT.

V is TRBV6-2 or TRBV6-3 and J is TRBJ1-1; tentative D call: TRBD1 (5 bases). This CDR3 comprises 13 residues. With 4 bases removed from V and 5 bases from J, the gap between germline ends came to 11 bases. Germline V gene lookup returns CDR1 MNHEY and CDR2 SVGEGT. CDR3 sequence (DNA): TGTGCCAGCAGTTCAGGGATGATAACTGAAGCTTTCTTT. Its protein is CASSSGMITEAFF.

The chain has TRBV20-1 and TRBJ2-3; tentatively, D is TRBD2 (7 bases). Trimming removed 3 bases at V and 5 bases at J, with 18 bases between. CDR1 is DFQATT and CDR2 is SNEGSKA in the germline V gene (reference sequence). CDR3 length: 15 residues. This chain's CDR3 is CSASTRGPDGDTQYF. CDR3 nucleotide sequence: TGCAGTGCTAGTACGCGGGGGCCCGACGGAGATACGCAGTATTTT.

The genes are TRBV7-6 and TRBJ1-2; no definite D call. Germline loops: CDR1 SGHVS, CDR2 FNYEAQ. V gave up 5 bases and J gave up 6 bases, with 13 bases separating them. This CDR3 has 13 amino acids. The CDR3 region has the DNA TGTGCCAGCAGCCCCGACGCGTTCGATGGCTACACCTTC. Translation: CASSPDAFDGYTF.

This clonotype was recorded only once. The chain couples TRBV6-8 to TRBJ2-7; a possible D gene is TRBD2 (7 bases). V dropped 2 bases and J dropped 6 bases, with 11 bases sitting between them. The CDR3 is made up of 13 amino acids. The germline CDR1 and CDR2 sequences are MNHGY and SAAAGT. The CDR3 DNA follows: TGTGCCAGCAGTTACGCGAGGGGGGGCGAGCAGTACGTC. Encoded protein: CASSYARGGEQYV.

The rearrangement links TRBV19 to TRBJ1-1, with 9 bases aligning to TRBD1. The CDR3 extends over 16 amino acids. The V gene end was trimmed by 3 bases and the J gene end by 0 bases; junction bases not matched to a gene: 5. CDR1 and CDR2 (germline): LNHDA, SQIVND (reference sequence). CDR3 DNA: TGTGCCAGTAGTATTCTCCGGGACAGGGTGAACACTGAAGCTTTCTTT. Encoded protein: CASSILRDRVNTEAFF. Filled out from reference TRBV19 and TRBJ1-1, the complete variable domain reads DGGITQSPKYLFRKEGQNVTLSCEQNLNHDAMYWYRQDPGQGLRLIYYSQIVNDFQKGDIAEGYSVSREKKESFPLTVTSAQKNPTAFYLCASSILRDRVNTEAFFGQGTRLTVV.

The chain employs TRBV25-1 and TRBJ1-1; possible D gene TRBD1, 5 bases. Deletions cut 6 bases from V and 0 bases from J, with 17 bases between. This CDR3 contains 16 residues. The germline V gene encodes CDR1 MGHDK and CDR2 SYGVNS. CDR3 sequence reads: CASRSGGGRVNTEAFF. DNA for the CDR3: TGTGCCAGCAGATCGGGGGGGGGTCGTGTGAACACTGAAGCTTTCTTT. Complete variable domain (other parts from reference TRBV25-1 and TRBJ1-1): EADIYQTPRYLVIGTGKKITLECSQTMGHDKMYWYQQDPGMELHLIHYSYGVNSTEKGDLSSESTVSRIRTEHFPLTLESARPSHTSQYLCASRSGGGRVNTEAFFGQGTRLTVV.

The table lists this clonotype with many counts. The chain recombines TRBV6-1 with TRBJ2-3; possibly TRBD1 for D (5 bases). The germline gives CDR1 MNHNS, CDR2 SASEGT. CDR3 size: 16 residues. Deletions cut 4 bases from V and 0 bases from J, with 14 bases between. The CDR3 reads CASSGEETVSTDTQYF. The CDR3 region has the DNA TGTGCCAGCAGTGGAGAAGAGACAGTGAGCACAGATACGCAGTATTTT.

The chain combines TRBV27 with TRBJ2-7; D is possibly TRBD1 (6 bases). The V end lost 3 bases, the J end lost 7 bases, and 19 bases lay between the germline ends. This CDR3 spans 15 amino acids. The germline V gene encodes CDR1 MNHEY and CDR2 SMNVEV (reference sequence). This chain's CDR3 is CASSFPLRQVKEQYF. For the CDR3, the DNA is TGTGCCAGCAGTTTCCCACTTAGACAGGTTAAAGAGCAGTACTTC.

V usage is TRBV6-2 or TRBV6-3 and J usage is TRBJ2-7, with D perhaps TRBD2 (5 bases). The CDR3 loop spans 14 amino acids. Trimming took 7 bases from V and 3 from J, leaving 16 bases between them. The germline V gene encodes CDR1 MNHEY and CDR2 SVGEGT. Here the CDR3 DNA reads TGTGCCAGCAAGGAAGACGGACTGTTCTACGAGCAGTACTTC. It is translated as CASKEDGLFYEQYF.

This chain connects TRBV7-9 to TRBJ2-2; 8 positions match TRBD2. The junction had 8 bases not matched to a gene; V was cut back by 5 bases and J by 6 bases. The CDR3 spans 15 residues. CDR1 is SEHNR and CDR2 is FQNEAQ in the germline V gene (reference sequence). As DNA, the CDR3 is TGTGCCAGCAGCCCCCTCGGGGGGGAAGCCGGGGAGCTGTTTTTT. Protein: CASSPLGGEAGELFF.

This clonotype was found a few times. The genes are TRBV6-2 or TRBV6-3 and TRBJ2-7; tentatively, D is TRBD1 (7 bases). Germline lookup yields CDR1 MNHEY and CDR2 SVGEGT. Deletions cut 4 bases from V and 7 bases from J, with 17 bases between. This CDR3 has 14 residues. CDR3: CASSLRQGLLEQYV. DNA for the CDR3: TGTGCCAGCAGTTTACGACAGGGACTTCTGGAGCAGTACGTC.

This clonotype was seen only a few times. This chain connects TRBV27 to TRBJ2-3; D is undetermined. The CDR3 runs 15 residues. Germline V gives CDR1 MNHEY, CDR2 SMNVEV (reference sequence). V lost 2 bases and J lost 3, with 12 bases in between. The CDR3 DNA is TGTGCCAGCAGTTTAAGGATCTTCGGGACAGATACGCAGTATTTT. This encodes CASSLRIFGTDTQYF.

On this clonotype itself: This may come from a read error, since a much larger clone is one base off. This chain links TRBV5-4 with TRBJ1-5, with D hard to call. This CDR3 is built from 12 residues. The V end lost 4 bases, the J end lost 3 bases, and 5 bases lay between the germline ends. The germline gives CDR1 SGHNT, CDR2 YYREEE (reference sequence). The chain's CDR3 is CASSKDNQPQHF. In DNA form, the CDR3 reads TGTGCCAGCAGCAAGGACAATCAGCCCCAGCATTTT.

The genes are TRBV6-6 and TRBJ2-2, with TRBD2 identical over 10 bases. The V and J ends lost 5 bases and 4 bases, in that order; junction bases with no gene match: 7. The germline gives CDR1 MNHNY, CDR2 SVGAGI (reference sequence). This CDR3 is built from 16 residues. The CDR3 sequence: CASSGRTSGGTGELFF. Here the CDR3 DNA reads TGTGCCAGCAGTGGAAGGACTAGCGGTGGCACCGGGGAGCTGTTTTTT.

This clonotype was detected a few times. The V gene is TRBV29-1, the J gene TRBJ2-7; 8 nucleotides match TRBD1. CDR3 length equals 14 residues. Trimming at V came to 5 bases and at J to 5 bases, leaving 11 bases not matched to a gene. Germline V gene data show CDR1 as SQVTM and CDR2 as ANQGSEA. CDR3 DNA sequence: TGCAGCGTTTCCAATACCCTGACAGGGGACGAGCAGTACGTC. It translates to CSVSNTLTGDEQYV.

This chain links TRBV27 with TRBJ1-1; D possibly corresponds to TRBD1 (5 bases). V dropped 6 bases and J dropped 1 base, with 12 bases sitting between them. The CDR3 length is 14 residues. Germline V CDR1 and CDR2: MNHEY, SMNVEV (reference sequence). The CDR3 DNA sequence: TGTGCCAGCAGAGAGGGACGGCGGAACACTGAAGCTTTCTTT. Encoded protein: CASREGRRNTEAFF.

This chain's CDR3 is CSVETGSYLGYTF. CDR3 nucleotides: TGCAGCGTTGAAACAGGCAGTTATCTAGGCTACACCTTC. V and J are TRBV29-1 and TRBJ1-2; tentatively, D is TRBD1 (5 bases). The V gene lost 2 bases and the J gene lost 8 bases, with 15 bases spanning the gap. The length of the CDR3 is 13 residues. Looked up from germline, CDR1 is SQVTM and CDR2 is ANQGSEA.

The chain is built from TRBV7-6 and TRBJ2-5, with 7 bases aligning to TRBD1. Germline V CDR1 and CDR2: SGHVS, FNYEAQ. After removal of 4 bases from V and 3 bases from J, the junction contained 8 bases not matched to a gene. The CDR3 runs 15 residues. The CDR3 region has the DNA TGTGCCAGCAGCTCCGGGGACAGCACAGAAGAGACCCAGTACTTC. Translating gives CASSSGDSTEETQYF.

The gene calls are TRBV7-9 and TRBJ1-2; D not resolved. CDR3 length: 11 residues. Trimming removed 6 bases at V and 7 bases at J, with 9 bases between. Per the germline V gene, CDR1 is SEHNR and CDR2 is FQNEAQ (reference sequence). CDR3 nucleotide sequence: TGTGCCAGCAGAGGACCTTCTGGCTACACCTTC. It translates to CASRGPSGYTF.